This is a list of T cell receptor beta chains from one sample in a study of PD-1 blockade in classical Hodgkin lymphoma. TCRdb keeps only in-frame clones here, not all; method: immunoSEQ multiplex PCR. The data hold around 91,000 clones, with roughly 79% observed a single time. The specimen was peripheral blood mononuclear cells (PBMCs), collected before the second cycle of nivolumab. The source of these receptors is a human donor with classical Hodgkin lymphoma. CDR3s include the opening cysteine and the closing phenylalanine or tryptophan. A D gene is named only where the DNA matches it firmly. Where a row states a size, it is once, few, many or the class of an expanded clone; other rows omit it.

size,V,J,D,DNA,CDR3
.,TRBV10-3,TRBJ2-7,TRBD1,TGTGCCATCAGTGGGACAGGGGACGAGCAGTACTTC,CAISGTGDEQYF
.,TRBV19,TRBJ1-5,.,TGTGCCAGTAGTATAGGTCCACCCCGGGGGCTGTCGACTCAGCCCCAGCATTTT,CASSIGPPRGLSTQPQHF
.,TRBV7-8,TRBJ1-2,.,TGTGCCAGCAGCTTGGGGGCTATCGTCTATGGCTACACCTTC,CASSLGAIVYGYTF
.,TRBV2,TRBJ1-2,.,TGTGCCAGCGGTGCCGGCCCTAACTATGGCTACACCTTC,CASGAGPNYGYTF
once,TRBV7-2,TRBJ1-5,.,TGTGCCAGCAGCTCGTGGACGGGGGGGAATCAGCCCCAGCATTTT,CASSSWTGGNQPQHF
.,TRBV6-5,TRBJ2-7,TRBD2,TGTGCCAGTTCACTAGCGGGAGCTGGCTACGAGCAGTACTTC,CASSLAGAGYEQYF
.,TRBV25-1,TRBJ2-7,.,TGTGCCAGCAGTAGGGGGTTGTTTTACGAGCAGTACTTC,CASSRGLFYEQYF
.,TRBV5-1,TRBJ1-4,.,TGCGCCAGCAGCCGCGAGGGAGAAAAACTGTTTTTT,CASSREGEKLFF
few,TRBV29-1,TRBJ1-1,.,TGCAGCGTTGAAGACCCCAGGGGAACGAATGAAGCTTTCTTT,CSVEDPRGTNEAFF
.,TRBV6-1,TRBJ1-2,.,TGTGCCAGCAGTGAAGCGGGGCAGGGCTATGGCTACACCTTC,CASSEAGQGYGYTF
.,TRBV7-6,TRBJ1-2,TRBD1,TGTGCCAGCAGCCTGGACAGGGAAGGTGGCTACACCTTC,CASSLDREGGYTF
.,TRBV30,TRBJ2-7,.,TGTGCCTGGAGTTTACTGGGAGTAGGGGAGCAGTACTTC,CAWSLLGVGEQYF
.,TRBV9,TRBJ2-1,.,TGTGCCAGCAGCCCCAGTTGGAATGAGCAGTTCTTC,CASSPSWNEQFF
.,TRBV7-2,TRBJ2-3,TRBD1,TGTGCCAGCAGCTTCGACAGGGTCGCAGATACGCAGTATTTT,CASSFDRVADTQYF
few,TRBV2,TRBJ1-3,.,TGTGCCAGCAGTGGTTCGGGAAACACCATATATTTT,CASSGSGNTIYF
.,TRBV7-3,TRBJ1-1,.,TGTGCCAGCAGCTCCGCCGGGCTGGGGAACACTGAAGCTTTCTTT,CASSSAGLGNTEAFF
few,TRBV2,TRBJ1-1,TRBD1,TGTGCCAACAGACAGGGGGGAAGTACCCCTGAAGCTTTCTTT,CANRQGGSTPEAFF
.,TRBV7-2,TRBJ1-2,TRBD1,TGTGCCAGCAGCGTGGACAGGGGTGGCTATGGCTACACCTTC,CASSVDRGGYGYTF
once,TRBV9,TRBJ2-1,.,TGTGCCAGCAGCGTACTGGCGGGACCCTACAATGAGCAGTTCTTC,CASSVLAGPYNEQFF
.,TRBV2,TRBJ1-1,.,TGTGCCAGCAGTGGGGGACGGTTTAACACTGAAGCTTTCTTT,CASSGGRFNTEAFF
.,TRBV30,TRBJ1-5,.,TGTGCCTGGAGTGGAGGGGCGCGGCAGCCCCAGCATTTT,CAWSGGARQPQHF
.,TRBV9,TRBJ2-1,.,TGTGCCAGCAGCGTTGGGAGCTCCTACAATGAGCAGTTCTTC,CASSVGSSYNEQFF
.,TRBV30,TRBJ2-3,.,TGTGCCTGGGCCCAGGGATGGGGGGATACGCAGTATTTT,CAWAQGWGDTQYF
once,TRBV6-6,TRBJ2-7,.,TGTGCCAGCAGCCTGGACAGACTCGAGCAGTACTTC,CASSLDRLEQYF
few,TRBV7-2,TRBJ2-3,.,TGTGCCAGCATGTCGGGGGTAACTAGCACAGATACGCAGTATTTT,CASMSGVTSTDTQYF
.,TRBV19,TRBJ1-1,TRBD1,TGTGCCAGTAGGACTACAGGGGCGGGCACTGAAGCTTTCTTT,CASRTTGAGTEAFF
once,TRBV28,TRBJ2-1,TRBD2,TGTGCCAGTGGACTAGCGACATACAATGAGCAGTTCTTC,CASGLATYNEQFF
few,TRBV7-9,TRBJ2-2,TRBD1,TGTGCCAGCAGCCGGGACAGGAATTATGGAAACACCGGGGAGCTGTTTTTT,CASSRDRNYGNTGELFF
.,TRBV5-6,TRBJ1-2,.,TGTGCCAGCAGCTTGGGGGGCGCATATGGCTACACCTTC,CASSLGGAYGYTF
few,TRBV7-8,TRBJ1-5,.,TGTGCCAGCAGCAAACCCCGGACCCGACAGAGCAATCAGCCCCAGCATTTT,CASSKPRTRQSNQPQHF
.,TRBV27,TRBJ1-2,.,TGTGCCAGCTGGGACCGAAAACGCTATGGCTACACCTTC,CASWDRKRYGYTF
few,TRBV7-2,TRBJ1-1,.,TGTGCCAGCAGCTGGGGGACCCACACTGAAGCTTTCTTT,CASSWGTHTEAFF
.,TRBV9,TRBJ1-1,TRBD1,TGTGCCAGCAGCCCCCGACAGGGGGCACGCACTGAAGCTTTCTTT,CASSPRQGARTEAFF
.,TRBV11-1,TRBJ1-1,.,TGTGCCAGCAGCTTTATGAACACTGAAGCTTTCTTT,CASSFMNTEAFF
.,TRBV10-3,TRBJ2-1,TRBD1,TGTGCCATTGATCAGGGGGAAAAAAAGTTCTTC,CAIDQGEKKFF
.,TRBV6-5,TRBJ2-3,.,TGTGCCAGCGCCCAGGGCAGGACAGATACGCAGTATTTT,CASAQGRTDTQYF
.,TRBV9,TRBJ1-1,.,TGTGCCAGCAGCGTAGAGGGCCAGTCCTACACTGAAGCTTTCTTT,CASSVEGQSYTEAFF
few,TRBV6-6,TRBJ2-3,TRBD2,TGTGCCAGCCAGTTGGCTAGCGGGAGCGATACGCAGTATTTT,CASQLASGSDTQYF
.,TRBV19,TRBJ2-1,TRBD2,TGTGCCAGTAGTATTACCCAACTAGCGGGCCTCTTCGGGCAGTTCTTC,CASSITQLAGLFGQFF
.,TRBV10-3,TRBJ1-1,.,TGTGCCATCAGTGTAGGCACTGAAGCTTTCTTT,CAISVGTEAFF
.,TRBV11-1,TRBJ2-7,TRBD1,TGTGCCAGCAGCTCAGTGGGGACAGCCTACTCCTACGAGCAGTACTTC,CASSSVGTAYSYEQYF